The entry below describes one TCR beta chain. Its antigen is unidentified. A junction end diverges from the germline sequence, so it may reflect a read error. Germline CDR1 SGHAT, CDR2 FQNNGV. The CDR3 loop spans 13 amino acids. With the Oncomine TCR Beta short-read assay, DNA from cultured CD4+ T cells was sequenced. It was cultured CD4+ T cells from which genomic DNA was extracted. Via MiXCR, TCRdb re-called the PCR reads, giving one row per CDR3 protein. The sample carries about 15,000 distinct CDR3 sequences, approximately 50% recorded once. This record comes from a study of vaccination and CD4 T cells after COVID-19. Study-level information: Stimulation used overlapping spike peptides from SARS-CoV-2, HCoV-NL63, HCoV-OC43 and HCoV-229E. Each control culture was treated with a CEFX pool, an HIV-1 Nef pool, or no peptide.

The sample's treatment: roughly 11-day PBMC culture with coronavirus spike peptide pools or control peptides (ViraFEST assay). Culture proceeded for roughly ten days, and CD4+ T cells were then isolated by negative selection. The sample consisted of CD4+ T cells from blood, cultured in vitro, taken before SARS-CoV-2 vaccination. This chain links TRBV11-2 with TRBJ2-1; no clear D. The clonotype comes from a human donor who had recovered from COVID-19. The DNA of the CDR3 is TGTGCCAGCAGCTTAGATCCCGGACCCGAAGATGTCTTC. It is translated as CASSLDPGPEDVF.